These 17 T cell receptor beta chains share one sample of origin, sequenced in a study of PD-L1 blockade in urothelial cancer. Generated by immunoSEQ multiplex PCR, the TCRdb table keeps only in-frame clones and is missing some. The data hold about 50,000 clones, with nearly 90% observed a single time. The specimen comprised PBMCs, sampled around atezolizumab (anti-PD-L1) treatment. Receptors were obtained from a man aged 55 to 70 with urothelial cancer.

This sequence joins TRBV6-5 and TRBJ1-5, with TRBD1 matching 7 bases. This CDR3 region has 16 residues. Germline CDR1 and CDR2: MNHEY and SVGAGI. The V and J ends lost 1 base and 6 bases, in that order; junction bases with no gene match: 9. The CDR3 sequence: CASSYFGQEEGQPQHF. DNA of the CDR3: TGTGCCAGCAGTTACTTTGGACAGGAAGAAGGTCAGCCCCAGCATTTT.

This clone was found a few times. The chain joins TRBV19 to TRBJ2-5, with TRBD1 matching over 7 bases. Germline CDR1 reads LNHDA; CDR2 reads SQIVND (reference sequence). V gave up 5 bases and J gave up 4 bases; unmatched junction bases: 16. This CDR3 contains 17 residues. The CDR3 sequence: CASSPSGTVGLLETQYF. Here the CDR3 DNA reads TGTGCCAGTAGTCCCTCCGGGACAGTGGGTCTCCTAGAGACCCAGTACTTC.

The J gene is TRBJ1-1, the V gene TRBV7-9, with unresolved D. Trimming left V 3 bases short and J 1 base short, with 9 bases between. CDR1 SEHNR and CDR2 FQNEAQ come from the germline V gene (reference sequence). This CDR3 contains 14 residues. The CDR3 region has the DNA TGTGCCAGCAGCTTCCCGGGGTGGAACACTGAAGCTTTCTTT. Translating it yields CASSFPGWNTEAFF.

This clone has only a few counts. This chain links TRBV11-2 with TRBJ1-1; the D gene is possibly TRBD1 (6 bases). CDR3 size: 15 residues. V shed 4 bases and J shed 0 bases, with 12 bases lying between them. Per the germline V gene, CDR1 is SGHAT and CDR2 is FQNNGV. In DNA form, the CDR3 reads TGTGCCAGCAGCTCCAGGGGAGCGGTGAACACTGAAGCTTTCTTT. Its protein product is CASSSRGAVNTEAFF.

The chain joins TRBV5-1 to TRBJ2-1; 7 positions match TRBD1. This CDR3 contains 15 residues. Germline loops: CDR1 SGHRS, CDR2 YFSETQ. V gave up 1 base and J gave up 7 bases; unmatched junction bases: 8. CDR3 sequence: CASSLQGGAPNEQFF. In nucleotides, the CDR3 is TGCGCCAGCAGCTTGCAAGGGGGCGCCCCAAATGAGCAGTTCTTC.

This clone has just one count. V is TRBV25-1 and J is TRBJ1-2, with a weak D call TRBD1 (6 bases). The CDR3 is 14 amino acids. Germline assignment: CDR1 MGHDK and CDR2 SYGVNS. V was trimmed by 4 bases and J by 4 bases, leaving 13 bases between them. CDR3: CASSVDTGIYGYTF. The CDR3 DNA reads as TGTGCCAGCAGTGTCGATACAGGGATCTATGGCTACACCTTC.

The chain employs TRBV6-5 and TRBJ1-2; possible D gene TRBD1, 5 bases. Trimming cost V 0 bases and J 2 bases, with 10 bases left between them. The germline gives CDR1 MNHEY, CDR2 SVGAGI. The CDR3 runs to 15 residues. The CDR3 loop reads CASSYSPRGNYGYTF. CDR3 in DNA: TGTGCCAGCAGTTACTCCCCTCGGGGGAACTATGGCTACACCTTC.

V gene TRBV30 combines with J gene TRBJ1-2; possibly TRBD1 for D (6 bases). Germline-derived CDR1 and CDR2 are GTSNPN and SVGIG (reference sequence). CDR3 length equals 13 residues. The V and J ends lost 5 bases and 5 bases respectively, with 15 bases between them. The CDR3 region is CAWSEQGNYGYTF. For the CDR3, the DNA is TGTGCCTGGTCCGAACAGGGAAATTATGGCTACACCTTC.

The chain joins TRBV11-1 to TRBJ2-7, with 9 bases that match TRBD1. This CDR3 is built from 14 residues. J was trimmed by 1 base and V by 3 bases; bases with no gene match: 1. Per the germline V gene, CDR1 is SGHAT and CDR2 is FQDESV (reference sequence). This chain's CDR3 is CASSFGTGSYEQYF. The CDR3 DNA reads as TGTGCCAGCAGCTTTGGGACAGGGTCCTACGAGCAGTACTTC.

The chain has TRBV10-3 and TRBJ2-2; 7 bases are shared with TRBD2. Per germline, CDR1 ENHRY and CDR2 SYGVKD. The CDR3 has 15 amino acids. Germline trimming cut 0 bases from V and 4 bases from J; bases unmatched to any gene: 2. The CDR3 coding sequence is TGTGCCATCAGTGAGTCCGGGGGGAGCACCGGGGAGCTGTTTTTT. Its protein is CAISESGGSTGELFF.

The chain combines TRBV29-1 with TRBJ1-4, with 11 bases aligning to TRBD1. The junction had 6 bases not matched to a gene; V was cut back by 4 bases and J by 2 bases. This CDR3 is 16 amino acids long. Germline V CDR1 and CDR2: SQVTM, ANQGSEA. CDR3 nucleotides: TGCAGCGTTGCCAGGGACAGGGGGATCACTAATGAAAAACTGTTTTTT. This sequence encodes CSVARDRGITNEKLFF.

CDR3 bases: TGTGCCAGCTCACCCCCCCCGGGGATCGGCTCCTACGAGCAGTACTTC. Its protein product is CASSPPPGIGSYEQYF. J is TRBJ2-7 and V is TRBV6-6, with D tentatively TRBD2 (5 bases). The germline V gene has CDR1 MNHNY and CDR2 SVGAGI (reference sequence). Trimming shortened V by 8 bases and J by 0 bases, and 20 bases separated the two germline ends. The CDR3 covers 16 residues.

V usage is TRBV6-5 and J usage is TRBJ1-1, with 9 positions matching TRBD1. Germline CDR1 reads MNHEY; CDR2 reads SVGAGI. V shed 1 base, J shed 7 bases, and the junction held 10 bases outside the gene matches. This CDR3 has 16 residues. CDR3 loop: CASSYLASGTGFEAFF. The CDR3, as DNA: TGTGCCAGCAGTTACTTGGCCTCCGGGACAGGGTTTGAAGCTTTCTTT.

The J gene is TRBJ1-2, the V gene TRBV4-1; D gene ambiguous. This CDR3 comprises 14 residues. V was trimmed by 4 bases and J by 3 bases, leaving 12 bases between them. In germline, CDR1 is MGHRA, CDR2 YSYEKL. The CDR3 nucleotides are TGCGCCAGCAGCCTAAGAGAGGAATACTATGGCTACACCTTC. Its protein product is CASSLREEYYGYTF.

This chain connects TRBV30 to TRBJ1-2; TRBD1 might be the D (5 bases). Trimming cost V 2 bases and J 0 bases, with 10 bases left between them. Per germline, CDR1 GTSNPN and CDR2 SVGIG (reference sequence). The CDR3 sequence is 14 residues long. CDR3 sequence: CAWSLGGTNYGYTF. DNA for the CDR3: TGTGCCTGGAGTCTGGGGGGAACTAACTATGGCTACACCTTC.

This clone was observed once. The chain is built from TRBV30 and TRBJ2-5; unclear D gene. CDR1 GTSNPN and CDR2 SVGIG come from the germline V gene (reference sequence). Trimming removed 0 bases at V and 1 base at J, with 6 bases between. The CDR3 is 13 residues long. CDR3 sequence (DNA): TGTGCCTGGAGTGTATTATTCCAAGAGACCCAGTACTTC. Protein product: CAWSVLFQETQYF.

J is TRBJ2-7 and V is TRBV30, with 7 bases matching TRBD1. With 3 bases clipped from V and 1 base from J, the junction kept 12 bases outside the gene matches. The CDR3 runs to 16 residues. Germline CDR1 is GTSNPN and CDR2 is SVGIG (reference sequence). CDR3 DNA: TGTGCCTGGAGGGATCCTCCGGGACAGCTATCCTACGAGCAGTACTTC. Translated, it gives CAWRDPPGQLSYEQYF.